These 31 T cell receptor beta chains were sequenced from one sample in a study of cytomegalovirus exposure and HLA in healthy donors. PCR involved 60 Vbeta and 13 Jbeta primers. Clones were read by immunoSEQ multiplex PCR, and TCRdb kept only the in-frame ones, dropping some. In the table there are about 120,000 clones, under 70% of which are singletons. Sequenced input: PBMCs. Source of these receptors: a man between 18 and 35 years old in good health and CMV-seronegative.

The genes are TRBV15 and TRBJ1-4; 9 nucleotides align to TRBD1. J lost 8 bases, V lost 1 base, and 11 bases had no gene match. The CDR3 covers 17 residues. Per the germline V gene, CDR1 is LNHNV and CDR2 is YYDKDF (reference sequence). The CDR3 region is CATSRANPGQGLEKLFF. The CDR3, as DNA: TGTGCCACCAGCAGAGCAAACCCGGGACAGGGTCTCGAAAAACTGTTTTTT.

The rearrangement joins TRBV11-3 to TRBJ2-2, with D perhaps matching TRBD2 (5 bases). Trimming pared 1 base from V and 5 bases from J, leaving 8 bases between. Germline-derived CDR1 and CDR2 are SGHNT and YENEEA. This CDR3 comprises 14 residues. The CDR3 spells CASSLGGRTGELFF. CDR3 in DNA: TGTGCCAGCAGCTTAGGCGGGCGAACCGGGGAGCTGTTTTTT.

The chain has TRBV30 and TRBJ2-7; tentative D call: TRBD1 (5 bases). CDR1 and CDR2 from the germline V gene are GTSNPN and SVGIG (reference sequence). The CDR3 contains 10 residues. V was cut by 5 bases and J by 6 bases, with 8 bases left in between. The CDR3 sequence: CAWGRGEQYF. The CDR3 nucleotides are TGTGCCTGGGGTAGGGGCGAGCAGTACTTC.

The genes are TRBV27 and TRBJ1-4, with 9 bases lining up with TRBD1. Per germline, CDR1 MNHEY and CDR2 SMNVEV (reference sequence). The CDR3 is 15 amino acids. The V gene end was trimmed by 2 bases and the J gene end by 4 bases; junction bases not matched to a gene: 2. CDR3: CASSLGTGSNEKLFF. Here the CDR3 DNA reads TGTGCCAGCAGTTTAGGGACAGGGAGTAATGAAAAACTGTTTTTT.

This clone has more than one count but fewer than ten. This chain connects TRBV6-1 to TRBJ2-5, with TRBD2 identical over 8 bases. The J call is uncertain, as TRBJ2-7 better fits the DNA end. Germline CDR1 reads MNHNS; CDR2 reads SASEGT. The CDR3 totals 17 residues. The CDR3 reads CASSETSSAGGPVEQYF. The CDR3 DNA reads as TGTGCCAGCAGTGAGACCTCATCGGCGGGGGGCCCAGTCGAGCAGTACTTC.

This chain uses TRBV6-1 with TRBJ2-7; 10 bases are a match to TRBD1. CDR3 length: 14 amino acids. Germline-derived CDR1 and CDR2 are MNHNS and SASEGT. V dropped 6 bases and J dropped 1; count of bases not matched to a gene: 3. CDR3 protein: CASRTGGSSYEQYF. CDR3 bases: TGTGCCAGCAGGACAGGGGGCTCGTCCTACGAGCAGTACTTC.

The chain carries TRBV5-1 and TRBJ2-3; 10 bases fit TRBD2. CDR3 length equals 20 residues. CDR1 SGHRS and CDR2 YFSETQ come from the germline V gene. V was pared by 0 bases and J by 0 bases, with 13 bases of the junction left unmatched. CDR3 loop: CASSLEGSGGALPSTDTQYF. The CDR3 bases are TGCGCCAGCAGCTTGGAAGGCAGCGGGGGGGCCCTCCCTAGCACAGATACGCAGTATTTT. Using reference TRBV5-1 and TRBJ2-3 for the parts outside the CDR3, the full variable domain is KAGVTQTPRYLIKTRGQQVTLSCSPISGHRSVSWYQQTPGQGLQFLFEYFSETQRNKGNFPGRFSGRQFSNSRSEMNVSTLELGDSALYLCASSLEGSGGALPSTDTQYFGPGTRLTVL.

In its sample, this clone was seen once. The junction and the germline gene differ at one end; a read error may be behind it. The chain uses TRBV7-9 and TRBJ1-2; D is ambiguous. There are 12 residues in the CDR3. Germline-derived CDR1 and CDR2 are SEHNR and FQNEAQ (reference sequence). The CDR3 region is CSSSLDGYGYTF. The CDR3, as DNA: TGTTCCAGCAGCTTAGACGGGTATGGCTACACCTTC.

This clone was counted a few times. The gene calls are TRBV10-3 and TRBJ2-4; the match to TRBD2 covers 10 bases. Per the germline V gene, CDR1 is ENHRY and CDR2 is SYGVKD. The length of the CDR3 is 16 residues. J was trimmed by 7 bases and V by 3 bases; bases with no gene match: 9. The CDR3 protein is CAISDTASGGKNIQYF. Here the CDR3 DNA reads TGTGCCATCAGTGATACGGCTAGCGGGGGTAAGAACATTCAGTACTTC.

Concerning this clone itself: One junction end disagrees with the germline gene, perhaps due to a read error. Additional DNA sequences in this sample encode the identical CDR3. The chain employs TRBV18 and TRBJ1-1, with 7 bases identical to TRBD1. This CDR3 is 16 amino acids long. The germline V gene encodes CDR1 KGHSH and CDR2 LQKENI. The CDR3 spells CASSPVRGVMNTEAFF. CDR3 DNA sequence: TGTGCCAGCTCACCAGTCAGGGGGGTCATGAACACTGAAGCTTTCTTC.

V is TRBV6-5 and J is TRBJ1-2, with 7 bases fitting TRBD1. The V and J ends lost 6 bases and 8 bases, in that order; junction bases with no gene match: 6. The CDR3 runs to 12 residues. Germline CDR1 MNHEY, CDR2 SVGAGI. Here the CDR3 DNA reads TGTGCCAGCAGCCGACAGGGCTTGGGCTACACCTTC. Its protein is CASSRQGLGYTF.

This clone was seen just once. The V gene is TRBV18, the J gene TRBJ2-7; TRBD1 might be the D (6 bases). The germline V gene has CDR1 KGHSH and CDR2 LQKENI. Deletions cut 4 bases from V and 6 bases from J, with 13 bases between. The CDR3 runs 13 residues. The CDR3 DNA reads TGTGCCAGCTCACGAGACAGGTGGACCGAGCAGTACTTC. Its protein is CASSRDRWTEQYF.

The chain couples TRBV6-1 to TRBJ2-5, with 7 positions matching TRBD2. CDR1 MNHNS and CDR2 SASEGT come from the germline V gene. This CDR3 is built from 14 residues. With 8 bases clipped from V and 5 bases from J, the junction kept 11 bases outside the gene matches. CDR3 amino acids: CASLGVGGEETQYF. The CDR3 DNA is TGTGCCAGCCTGGGGGTTGGGGGGGAGGAGACCCAGTACTTC.

The V call is TRBV6-4, the J call TRBJ2-5; TRBD2 aligns across 7 bases. From germline, CDR1 is MRHNA and CDR2 SNTAGT. The V gene end was trimmed by 8 bases and the J gene end by 4 bases; junction bases not matched to a gene: 13. The CDR3 consists of 15 residues. The CDR3 loop is CASAKGPGLSETQYF. Written as DNA, the CDR3 is TGTGCCAGCGCTAAGGGGCCGGGACTATCAGAGACCCAGTACTTC.

V is TRBV5-1 and J is TRBJ1-3; 8 positions match TRBD1. The CDR3 is 16 residues long. Germline CDR1 and CDR2: SGHRS and YFSETQ. Losses at the gene ends were 4 bases for V and 3 bases for J; bases not matched to a gene: 9. CDR3 coding DNA: TGCGCCAGCAGCGAGGGGGACAGGTACTTTGGAAACACCATATATTTT. Residues: CASSEGDRYFGNTIYF.

The V call is TRBV7-2, the J call TRBJ1-4; TRBD1 aligns across 11 bases. The CDR3 covers 16 residues. V lost 4 bases to trimming and J lost 2 bases; unmatched junction nucleotides: 3. The germline CDR1 and CDR2 sequences are SGHTA and FQGNSA. The CDR3 region has the DNA TGTGCCAGCAGCTCCGGACAGGGGGCGACTAATGAAAAACTGTTTTTT. Translation: CASSSGQGATNEKLFF.

This clone was counted only a few times. The rearrangement uses TRBV2 and TRBJ2-7; 12 bases map to TRBD1. The length of the CDR3 is 18 residues. Germline assignment: CDR1 SNHLY and CDR2 FYNNEI. V lost 3 bases to trimming and J lost 4 bases; unmatched junction nucleotides: 13. CDR3 region: CASSEGTGGSRGPYEQYF. DNA of the CDR3: TGTGCCAGCAGTGAGGGGACAGGGGGCTCCCGAGGCCCTTACGAGCAGTACTTC.

The table lists this clone with a count of one. This chain uses TRBV27 with TRBJ2-1, with D possibly TRBD1 on 6 matching bases. The CDR3 is made up of 16 amino acids. The germline V gene encodes CDR1 MNHEY and CDR2 SMNVEV (reference sequence). V lost 4 bases to trimming and J lost 5 bases, with 18 bases between them. CDR3 bases: TGTGCCAGCAGTTCCTCGACAGGCCCTCTGGACAATGAGCAGTTCTTC. This sequence encodes CASSSSTGPLDNEQFF.

V usage is TRBV2 and J usage is TRBJ1-5, with a tentative D call TRBD1 (6 bases). This CDR3 has 18 amino acids. V was trimmed by 3 bases and J by 0 bases, leaving 18 bases between them. CDR1 is SNHLY, CDR2 FYNNEI, per germline. CDR3 sequence (DNA): TGTGCCAGCAGTGATAAGGGGGGGACTTCTTATAGCAATCAGCCCCAGCATTTT. Protein: CASSDKGGTSYSNQPQHF.

The chain combines TRBV29-1 with TRBJ2-3; TRBD2 might be the D (6 bases). V lost 7 bases and J lost 6, with 14 bases in between. CDR1 is SQVTM, CDR2 ANQGSEA, per germline. This CDR3 is 12 amino acids long. The CDR3 spells CSGAGSMDTQYF. CDR3 nucleotides: TGCAGCGGGGCGGGGTCAATGGATACGCAGTATTTT.

This clone came up once. The chain recombines TRBV7-2 with TRBJ2-7; 8 positions agree with TRBD2. Per germline, CDR1 SGHTA and CDR2 FQGNSA. The junction had 9 bases not matched to a gene; V was cut back by 5 bases and J by 6 bases. This CDR3 is 14 amino acids long. CDR3 in DNA: TGTGCCAGCAGCCGCCTAGCGGGCAGCGGCGAGCAGTACTTC. Protein product: CASSRLAGSGEQYF.

This clone was observed a handful of times. The rearrangement links TRBV28 to TRBJ2-7, with TRBD1 matching 11 bases. CDR3 size: 15 residues. With 10 bases clipped from V and 2 bases from J, the junction kept 10 bases outside the gene matches. Per germline, CDR1 MDHEN and CDR2 SYDVKM. CDR3: CAIQNRGQGAYEQYF. In DNA form, the CDR3 reads TGTGCCATACAAAATCGGGGACAGGGGGCCTACGAGCAGTACTTC.

This chain connects TRBV15 to TRBJ2-7, with TRBD1 matching over 11 bases. The CDR3 spans 17 residues. V gave up 0 bases and J gave up 4 bases; unmatched junction bases: 8. The germline gives CDR1 LNHNV, CDR2 YYDKDF (reference sequence). CDR3: CATSRDDRTGGIYEQYF. In DNA, the CDR3 is TGTGCCACCAGCAGAGATGATAGGACAGGGGGCATATACGAGCAGTACTTC.

The chain combines TRBV6-5 with TRBJ2-2; D may be TRBD2 (7 bases). CDR3 length: 13 amino acids. The V end lost 4 bases, the J end lost 9 bases, and 12 bases lay between the germline ends. CDR1 is MNHEY and CDR2 is SVGAGI in the germline V gene. CDR3: CASSLGGGRELFF. The DNA for the CDR3 is TGTGCCAGCAGTTTAGGGGGGGGGCGGGAGCTGTTTTTT.

In this sample, this clone turned up a few times. The chain uses TRBV11-2 and TRBJ1-5; 9 nucleotides agree with TRBD1. In germline, CDR1 is SGHAT, CDR2 FQNNGV. The V gene end was trimmed by 3 bases and the J gene end by 4 bases; junction bases not matched to a gene: 1. This CDR3 region has 14 residues. The CDR3 DNA is TGTGCCAGCAGCTTCGACAGGGGGAATCAGCCCCAGCATTTT. Its translation is CASSFDRGNQPQHF.

The V gene is TRBV30, the J gene TRBJ1-1; D unclear. V shed 2 bases and J shed 11 bases, with 12 bases lying between them. CDR1 is GTSNPN, CDR2 SVGIG, per germline (reference sequence). The CDR3 length is 11 residues. The CDR3 spells CAWSRRLEAFF. The DNA for the CDR3 is TGTGCCTGGAGTAGGAGGTTGGAGGCTTTCTTT.

V usage is TRBV15 and J usage is TRBJ1-1; 9 nucleotides match TRBD1. This CDR3 region has 16 residues. The germline V gene has CDR1 LNHNV and CDR2 YYDKDF (reference sequence). The ends lost 1 base at V and 2 bases at J; junction bases unmatched: 5. The CDR3 region has the DNA TGTGCCACCAGCAGAGTAACGGGACAGGGTAACACTGAAGCTTTCTTT. This gives the protein CATSRVTGQGNTEAFF.

This clone occurred a few times. The rearrangement uses TRBV14 and TRBJ2-5; no definite D call. Germline CDR1 is SGHDN and CDR2 is FVKESK. V gave up 3 bases and J gave up 0 bases, with 11 bases separating them. This CDR3 has 15 amino acids. The CDR3 is CASSHRSYNQETQYF. CDR3 DNA: TGTGCCAGCAGCCACCGTAGTTATAACCAAGAGACCCAGTACTTC. Supplemented by reference TRBV14 and TRBJ2-5, the full variable domain reads EAGVTQFPSHSVIEKGQTVTLRCDPISGHDNLYWYRRVMGKEIKFLLHFVKESKQDESGMPNNRFLAERTGGTYSTLKVQPAELEDSGVYFCASSHRSYNQETQYFGPGTRLLVL.

This clone was counted a single time. The genes are TRBV10-3 and TRBJ2-3; 7 nucleotides match TRBD1. J was trimmed by 2 bases and V by 10 bases; bases with no gene match: 12. Germline CDR1 and CDR2: ENHRY and SYGVKD. CDR3 length: 15 amino acids. The CDR3 coding sequence is TGTGCCACCCTGAGTGGGACAGCCAACACAGATACGCAGTATTTT. Translated, it gives CATLSGTANTDTQYF.

The rearrangement links TRBV4-2 to TRBJ2-7; D uncertain. The germline CDR1 and CDR2 sequences are LGHNA and YNFKEQ. The CDR3 loop spans 14 amino acids. Deletions cut 3 bases from V and 0 bases from J, with 9 bases between. The CDR3 DNA follows: TGTGCCAGCAGCCAGACTGTATTCTCCTACGAGCAGTACTTC. Translation gives CASSQTVFSYEQYF.

The chain uses TRBV5-1 and TRBJ2-1, with 10 positions matching TRBD2. With V trimmed by 3 bases and J by 3 bases, 6 bases remained unmatched. This CDR3 has 16 residues. Germline V gene data show CDR1 as SGHRS and CDR2 as YFSETQ. The CDR3 DNA reads TGCGCCAGCAGCTCTACCGCTAGCGGGGGCTACAATGAGCAGTTCTTC. Translating gives CASSSTASGGYNEQFF. Full variable domain (remainder filled in from reference TRBV5-1 and TRBJ2-1): KAGVTQTPRYLIKTRGQQVTLSCSPISGHRSVSWYQQTPGQGLQFLFEYFSETQRNKGNFPGRFSGRQFSNSRSEMNVSTLELGDSALYLCASSSTASGGYNEQFFGPGTRLTVL.